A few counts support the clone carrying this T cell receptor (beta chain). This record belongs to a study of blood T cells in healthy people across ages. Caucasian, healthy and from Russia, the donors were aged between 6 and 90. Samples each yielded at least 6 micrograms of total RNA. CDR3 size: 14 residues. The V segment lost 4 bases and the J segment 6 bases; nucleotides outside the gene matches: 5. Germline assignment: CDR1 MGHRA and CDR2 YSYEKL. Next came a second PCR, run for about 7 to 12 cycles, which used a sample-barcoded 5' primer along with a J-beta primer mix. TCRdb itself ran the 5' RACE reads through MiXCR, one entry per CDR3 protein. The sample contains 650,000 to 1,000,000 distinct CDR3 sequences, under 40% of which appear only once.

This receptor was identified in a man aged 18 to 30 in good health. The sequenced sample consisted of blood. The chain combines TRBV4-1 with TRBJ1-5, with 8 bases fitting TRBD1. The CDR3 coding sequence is TGCGCCAGCAGCCTCAACACAGGGGGTCAGCCCCAGCATTTT. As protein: CASSLNTGGQPQHF.